This TCR beta chain was observed in a study of blood T cell repertoires in COVID-19. Using immunoSEQ multiplex PCR, the repertoire was profiled, and TCRdb retains in-frame clones only, with some absent. The data hold hundreds of thousands of clones, with approximately 90% observed a single time. The CDR3 length is 15 residues. Germline loops: CDR1 MNHEY, CDR2 SMNVEV (reference sequence). The V and J ends lost 3 bases and 4 bases, in that order; junction bases with no gene match: 4. The sample consisted of peripheral blood. The rearrangement uses TRBV27 and TRBJ1-5; 9 bases are shared with TRBD1. This clonotype was obtained from a woman in her 30s with active or convalescent COVID-19. CDR3 region: CASSFAGTGNQPQHF. The DNA for the CDR3 is TGTGCCAGCAGTTTCGCCGGGACAGGGAATCAGCCCCAGCATTTT.